This T cell receptor beta chain originates from a study of T cell clonality in common variable immunodeficiency. The CDR3 contains 17 residues. The V and J ends lost 1 base and 0 bases, in that order; junction bases with no gene match: 6. Germline V gene sequence: CDR1 LNHDA, CDR2 SQIVND (reference sequence). This clone was recorded many times. The CDR3 end is not reached by the read, which stops 3 residues before it; the germline J gene fills it in. This sample includes further DNA sequences coding for the same CDR3. Generated by immunoSEQ multiplex PCR, the TCRdb table keeps only in-frame clones and is missing some. The specimen has roughly 40,000 clones, none found just once.

The source material was peripheral blood mononuclear cells. This TCR derives from a person aged 18-70 years in good health. This rearrangement joins TRBV19 to TRBJ1-2, with 9 nucleotides matching TRBD1. CDR3 amino acids: CASSIVDRGNPNYGYTF. The sequenced part of the CDR3 DNA is TGTGCCAGTAGTATAGTTGACAGGGGGAATCCTAACTATGGC. Combining the CDR3 with reference TRBV19 and TRBJ1-2 gives the whole variable domain DGGITQSPKYLFRKEGQNVTLSCEQNLNHDAMYWYRQDPGQGLRLIYYSQIVNDFQKGDIAEGYSVSREKKESFPLTVTSAQKNPTAFYLCASSIVDRGNPNYGYTFGSGTRLTVV.